The source of this TCR beta chain is a study of cytomegalovirus exposure and HLA in healthy donors. Germline V gene sequence: CDR1 GTSNPN, CDR2 SVGIG (reference sequence). CDR3 size: 11 residues. Trimming removed 8 bases from V and 1 base from J, with 8 bases in between. For this clone: Its antigen is not known.

General study findings and limits: The authors listed roughly 150 TCR beta chains as cytomegalovirus-associated.

This PCR relied on a set of 60 Vbeta primers and 13 Jbeta primers. Produced via immunoSEQ multiplex PCR; TCRdb's table is partial and in-frame only. The table lists roughly 120,000 clones, approximately 68% of them singletons. The chain couples TRBV30 to TRBJ1-1; D possibly corresponds to TRBD1 (5 bases). The receptor was derived from a man aged 30 to 39 in good health and CMV-seropositive. Sample: PBMCs. The CDR3 nucleotides are TGTGCCGGGGGGGGGAACACTGAAGCTTTCTTT. Protein sequence: CAGGGNTEAFF.